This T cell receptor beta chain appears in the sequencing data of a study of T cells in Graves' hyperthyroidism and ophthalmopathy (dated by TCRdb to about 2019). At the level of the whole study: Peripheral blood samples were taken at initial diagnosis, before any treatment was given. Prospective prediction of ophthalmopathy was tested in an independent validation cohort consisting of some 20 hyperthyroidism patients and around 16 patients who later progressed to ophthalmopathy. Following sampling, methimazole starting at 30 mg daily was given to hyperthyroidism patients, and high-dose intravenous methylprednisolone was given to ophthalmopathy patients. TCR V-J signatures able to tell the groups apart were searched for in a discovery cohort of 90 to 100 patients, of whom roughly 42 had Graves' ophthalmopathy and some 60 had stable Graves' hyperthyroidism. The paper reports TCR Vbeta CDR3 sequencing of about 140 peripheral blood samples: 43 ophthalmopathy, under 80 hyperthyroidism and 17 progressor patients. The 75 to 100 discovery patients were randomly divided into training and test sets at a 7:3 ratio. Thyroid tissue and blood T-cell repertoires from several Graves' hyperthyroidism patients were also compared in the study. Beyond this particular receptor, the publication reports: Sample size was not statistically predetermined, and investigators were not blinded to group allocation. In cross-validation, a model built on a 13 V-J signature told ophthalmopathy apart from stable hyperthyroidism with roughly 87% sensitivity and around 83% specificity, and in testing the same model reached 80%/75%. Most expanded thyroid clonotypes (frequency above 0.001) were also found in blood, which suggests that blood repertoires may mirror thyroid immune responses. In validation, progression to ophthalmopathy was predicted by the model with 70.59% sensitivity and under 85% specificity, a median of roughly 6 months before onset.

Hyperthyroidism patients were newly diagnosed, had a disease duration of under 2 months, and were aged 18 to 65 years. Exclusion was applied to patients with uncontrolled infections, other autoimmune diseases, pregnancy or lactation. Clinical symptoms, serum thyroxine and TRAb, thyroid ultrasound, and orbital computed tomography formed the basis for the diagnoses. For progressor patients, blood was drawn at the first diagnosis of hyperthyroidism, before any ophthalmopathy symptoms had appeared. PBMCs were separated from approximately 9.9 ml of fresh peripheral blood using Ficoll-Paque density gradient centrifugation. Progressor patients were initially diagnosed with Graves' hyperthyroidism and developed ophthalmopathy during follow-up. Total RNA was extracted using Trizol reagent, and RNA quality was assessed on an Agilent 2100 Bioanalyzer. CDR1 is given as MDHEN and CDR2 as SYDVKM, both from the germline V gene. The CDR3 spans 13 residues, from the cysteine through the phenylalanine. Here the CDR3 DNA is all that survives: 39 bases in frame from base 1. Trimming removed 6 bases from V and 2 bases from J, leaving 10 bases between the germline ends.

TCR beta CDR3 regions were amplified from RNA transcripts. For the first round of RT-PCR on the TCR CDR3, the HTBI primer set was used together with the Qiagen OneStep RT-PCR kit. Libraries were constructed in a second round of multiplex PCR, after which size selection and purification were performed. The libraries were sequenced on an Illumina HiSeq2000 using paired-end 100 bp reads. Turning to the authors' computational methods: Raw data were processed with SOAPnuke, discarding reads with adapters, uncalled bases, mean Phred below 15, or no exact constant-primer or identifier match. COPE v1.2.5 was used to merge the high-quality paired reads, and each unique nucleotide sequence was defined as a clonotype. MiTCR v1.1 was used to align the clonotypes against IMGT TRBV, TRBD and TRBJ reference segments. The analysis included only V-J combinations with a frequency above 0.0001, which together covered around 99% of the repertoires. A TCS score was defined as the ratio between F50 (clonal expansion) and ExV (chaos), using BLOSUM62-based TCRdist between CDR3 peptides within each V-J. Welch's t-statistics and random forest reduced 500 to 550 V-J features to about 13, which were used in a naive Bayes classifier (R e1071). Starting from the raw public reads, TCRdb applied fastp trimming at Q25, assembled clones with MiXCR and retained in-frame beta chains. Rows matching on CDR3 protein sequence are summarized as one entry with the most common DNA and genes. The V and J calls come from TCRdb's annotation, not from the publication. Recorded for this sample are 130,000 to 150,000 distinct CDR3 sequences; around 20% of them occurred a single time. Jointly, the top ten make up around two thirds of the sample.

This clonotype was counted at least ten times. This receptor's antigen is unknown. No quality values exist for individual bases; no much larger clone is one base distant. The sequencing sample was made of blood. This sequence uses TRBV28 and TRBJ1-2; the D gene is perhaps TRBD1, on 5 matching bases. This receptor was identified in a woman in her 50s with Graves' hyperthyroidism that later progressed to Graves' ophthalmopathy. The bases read TGTGCCAGCAGACTTGGGGGGAACTATGGCTACACCTTC. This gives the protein CASRLGGNYGYTF.